These 21 T cell receptor beta chains originate from one sample sequenced in a study of blood T cell repertoires in COVID-19. Assay: immunoSEQ multiplex PCR; the TCRdb copy retains only in-frame clones and omits some. The sample yields about 140,000 clones, about 80% seen once. The sample consisted of PBMCs or T cells enriched from blood (not recorded which). The receptor set was obtained from a woman under 30 who had been exposed to COVID-19.

CDR3 sequence: CASAEGGFSYGYTF. In nucleotides, the CDR3 is TGTGCCAGTGCCGAAGGCGGGTTTAGCTATGGCTACACCTTC. The rearrangement joins TRBV19 to TRBJ1-2; D is unclear. The CDR3 length is 14 residues. Trimming removed 8 bases at V and 4 bases at J, with 17 bases between. Germline V gives CDR1 LNHDA, CDR2 SQIVND (reference sequence).

The rearrangement uses TRBV30 and TRBJ1-2, with 7 bases fitting TRBD1. With 8 bases clipped from V and 8 bases from J, the junction kept 14 bases outside the gene matches. The CDR3 contains 13 residues. The germline gives CDR1 GTSNPN, CDR2 SVGIG (reference sequence). CDR3: CAIRQGGFGGYTF. Here the CDR3 DNA reads TGTGCCATCCGACAGGGAGGATTTGGGGGCTACACCTTC.

The rearrangement links TRBV7-2 to TRBJ2-3; 12 positions agree with TRBD2. This CDR3 region has 19 residues. The J segment lost 3 bases and the V segment lost 1 base, leaving 11 bases of the junction unmatched. The germline gives CDR1 SGHTA, CDR2 FQGNSA. The DNA of the CDR3 is TGTGCCAGCAGCTTAGACCCCGGACTAGCGGGGAGGTATACAGATACGCAGTATTTT. Protein: CASSLDPGLAGRYTDTQYF.

CDR3 nucleotide sequence: TGTGCCAGCAGTAAAATCGGACTAGCCTACAATGAGCAGTTCTTC. Protein: CASSKIGLAYNEQFF. The gene calls are TRBV6-4 and TRBJ2-1; the match to TRBD2 covers 7 bases. Germline values: CDR1 MRHNA, CDR2 SNTAGT. V gave up 5 bases and J gave up 2 bases; unmatched junction bases: 6. This CDR3 is built from 15 residues.

This chain joins TRBV27 and TRBJ1-2; perhaps TRBD1 as D (6 bases). The CDR3 runs to 15 residues. Between the trimmed V and J ends, which lost 4 bases and 1 base, there was a span of 13 bases. The germline gives CDR1 MNHEY, CDR2 SMNVEV (reference sequence). CDR3 DNA: TGTGCCAGCAGTTCCCAGGGGACCTTTAACTATGGCTACACCTTC. Translation gives CASSSQGTFNYGYTF.

The V call is TRBV6-1, the J call TRBJ2-5, with TRBD2 matching 9 bases. The junction had 11 bases not matched to a gene; V was cut back by 1 base and J by 5 bases. Per germline, CDR1 MNHNS and CDR2 SASEGT. CDR3 length equals 17 residues. CDR3 in DNA: TGTGCCAGCAGTGAAGGTTTTGCGCGGGAGGGTGAGGAGACCCAGTACTTC. It yields the protein CASSEGFAREGEETQYF.

The sample holds one count of this clone. The chain employs TRBV4-3 and TRBJ2-7; 7 bases fit TRBD1. Germline loops: CDR1 LGHNA, CDR2 YSLEER. The CDR3 spans 15 residues. V lost 3 bases, J lost 2 bases, and 7 bases stayed unmatched. The DNA of the CDR3 is TGCGCCAGCAGCCAGACTTGGACAGGACCCTACGAGCAGTACTTC. Protein: CASSQTWTGPYEQYF.

This chain uses TRBV7-9 with TRBJ1-6, with 8 bases identical to TRBD1. Germline CDR1 SEHNR, CDR2 FQNEAQ (reference sequence). V gave up 1 base and J gave up 7 bases; unmatched junction bases: 3. This CDR3 is built from 15 residues. The CDR3 DNA sequence: TGTGCCAGCAGCTTAGGGACAGGGCGAAATTCACCCCTCCACTTT. Amino acids: CASSLGTGRNSPLHF.

V is TRBV24-1 and J is TRBJ2-3; TRBD2 agrees at 9 bases. Germline CDR1 KGHDR, CDR2 SFDVKD. Unmatched junction bases numbered 2, after V lost 1 base and J lost 4 bases. This CDR3 has 15 amino acids. The CDR3 DNA follows: TGTGCCACCAGTGATTTTAGCGGGAGCCCAGATACGCAGTATTTT. It encodes CATSDFSGSPDTQYF.

The chain uses TRBV3-1 (or the pseudogene TRBV3-2) and TRBJ2-7, with TRBD2 identical over 14 bases. Germline loops: CDR1 LGHDT, CDR2 YNNKEL (reference sequence). The CDR3 sequence is 15 residues long. The J segment lost 4 bases and the V segment lost 4 bases, leaving 3 bases of the junction unmatched. This CDR3 is CASSPGLAGVYEQYF. The CDR3 nucleotides read TGTGCCAGCAGCCCGGGACTAGCGGGAGTTTACGAGCAGTACTTC.

The CDR3: CSAFETEAFF. CDR3 DNA: TGCAGCGCCTTCGAGACTGAAGCTTTCTTT. The chain combines TRBV29-1 with TRBJ1-1; D is undetermined. Germline V lookup: CDR1 SQVTM, CDR2 ANQGSEA. The CDR3 totals 10 residues. V lost 7 bases and J 5 bases, leaving 8 bases between the germline ends.

The rearrangement uses TRBV14 and TRBJ2-4; possibly TRBD1 for D (5 bases). Germline V lookup: CDR1 SGHDN, CDR2 FVKESK. Trimming shortened V by 1 base and J by 15 bases, and 10 bases separated the two germline ends. This CDR3 has 11 amino acids. The CDR3 reads CASSQGGLAYF. CDR3 coding DNA: TGTGCCAGCAGCCAAGGGGGCCTTGCGTACTTC.

The chain has TRBV5-1 and TRBJ2-1; TRBD1 matches 9 bases. J gave up 3 bases and V 4 bases, and 5 bases lay outside the gene matches. Germline V gene sequence: CDR1 SGHRS, CDR2 YFSETQ. This CDR3 comprises 15 residues. CDR3 bases: TGCGCCAGCAGCCCCCGGGACAGGGACTACAATGAGCAGTTCTTC. It specifies CASSPRDRDYNEQFF.

The chain carries TRBV27 and TRBJ2-7, with TRBD1 matching 12 bases. The V segment lost 5 bases and the J segment 5 bases; nucleotides outside the gene matches: 10. The germline V gene encodes CDR1 MNHEY and CDR2 SMNVEV (reference sequence). This CDR3 contains 16 residues. The CDR3, as DNA: TGTGCCAGCAGTCAGCTTGGGACAGGGGGCGGGAACGAGCAGTACTTC. Translation: CASSQLGTGGGNEQYF.

The chain has TRBV24-1 and TRBJ2-2, with 10 bases lining up with TRBD1. J gave up 0 bases and V 11 bases, and 8 bases lay outside the gene matches. The CDR3 is 16 amino acids. CDR1 KGHDR and CDR2 SFDVKD come from the germline V gene. In nucleotides, the CDR3 is TGTGCCAGCCCCCCCGGACAGGGGGCGAACACCGGGGAGCTGTTTTTT. This codes for CASPPGQGANTGELFF.

This rearrangement joins TRBV7-2 to TRBJ1-2; possibly TRBD1 for D (5 bases). This CDR3 comprises 14 residues. Germline CDR1 SGHTA, CDR2 FQGNSA. V shed 5 bases and J shed 1 base, with 11 bases lying between them. DNA of the CDR3: TGTGCCAGCAGCGCCGCCCAGGGTAACTATGGCTACACCTTC. It codes for CASSAAQGNYGYTF.

The chain recombines TRBV4-1 with TRBJ1-2; D possibly corresponds to TRBD1 (6 bases). The CDR3 sequence is 17 residues long. Germline CDR1 reads MGHRA; CDR2 reads YSYEKL. V was pared by 4 bases and J by 2 bases, with 20 bases between. The CDR3 DNA sequence: TGCGCCAGCAGCCGGCAGGGTTTGACAGGAGCCAACTATGGCTACACCTTC. It encodes CASSRQGLTGANYGYTF.

The rearrangement uses TRBV7-9 and TRBJ2-7; 8 nucleotides agree with TRBD1. The germline V gene has CDR1 SEHNR and CDR2 FQNEAQ (reference sequence). CDR3 length equals 14 residues. Trimming cost V 6 bases and J 5 bases; bases outside gene matches: 9. Here the CDR3 reads CASRFTGGFHEQYF. CDR3 coding DNA: TGTGCCAGCAGATTTACAGGGGGGTTCCACGAGCAGTACTTC.

The chain uses TRBV5-1 and TRBJ1-1; perhaps TRBD1 as D (6 bases). The V end was cut by 2 bases, the J end by 1 base, with 12 bases between. The CDR3 spans 15 residues. Germline V gene sequence: CDR1 SGHRS, CDR2 YFSETQ. CDR3 residues: CASSFFDRQNTEAFF. CDR3 nucleotide sequence: TGCGCCAGCAGCTTCTTTGACAGGCAGAACACTGAAGCTTTCTTT.

This chain connects TRBV2 to TRBJ1-6, with 9 bases fitting TRBD1. The germline V gene encodes CDR1 SNHLY and CDR2 FYNNEI. The CDR3 loop spans 17 amino acids. Trimming removed 6 bases from V and 6 bases from J; junction bases left unmatched: 12. CDR3 bases: TGTGCCAGCAGCCAGACAGGGGGAAGAAGAGTTAATTCACCCCTCCACTTT. It is translated as CASSQTGGRRVNSPLHF.

This rearrangement joins TRBV12-3 or TRBV12-4 to TRBJ2-7; a possible D gene is TRBD1 (5 bases). The CDR3 spans 11 residues. V was pared by 3 bases and J by 7 bases, with 7 bases between. DNA of the CDR3: TGTGCCAGCAGTTTTGGGGCAGAGCAGTACTTC. As protein: CASSFGAEQYF.